The 22 T cell receptor beta chains below were found in one sample sequenced in a study of blood T cell repertoires in COVID-19. TCRdb keeps only in-frame clones here, not all; method: immunoSEQ multiplex PCR. This sample has approximately 330,000 clones, with 85% to 90% found just once. The specimen sequenced was peripheral blood. The source of these receptors is a woman in her thirties or forties with COVID-19, enrolled during active disease.

The rearrangement joins TRBV20-1 to TRBJ1-2; D is possibly TRBD1 (6 bases). Germline CDR1 is DFQATT and CDR2 is SNEGSKA (reference sequence). The CDR3 loop spans 11 amino acids. V was trimmed by 6 bases and J by 6 bases, leaving 11 bases between them. CDR3 loop: CSAPQGDGYTF. In nucleotides, the CDR3 is TGCAGTGCCCCACAGGGTGATGGCTACACCTTC.

V and J are TRBV6-5 and TRBJ2-7; D not certain. Germline CDR1 reads MNHEY; CDR2 reads SVGAGI. The CDR3 covers 15 residues. The V gene lost 6 bases and the J gene lost 3 bases, with 18 bases spanning the gap. CDR3 loop: CASSPTSLPDYEQYF. Here the CDR3 DNA reads TGTGCCAGCAGCCCGACAAGCTTGCCGGACTACGAGCAGTACTTC.

The rearrangement uses TRBV6-2 or TRBV6-3 and TRBJ2-2, with TRBD1 identical over 11 bases. This CDR3 is 20 amino acids long. V dropped 4 bases and J dropped 10; count of bases not matched to a gene: 23. Germline lookup yields CDR1 MNHEY and CDR2 SVGEGT. This CDR3 is CASSSSLGQGAGLEFEELFF. The CDR3 bases are TGTGCCAGCAGTTCATCCCTCGGACAGGGGGCAGGTTTAGAGTTCGAGGAGCTGTTTTTT.

The sample holds one count of this clone. The rearrangement links TRBV30 to TRBJ1-4; a weak D match, TRBD1 (6 bases). The CDR3 extends over 15 amino acids. The V end lost 3 bases, the J end lost 3 bases, and 14 bases lay between the germline ends. The germline CDR1 and CDR2 sequences are GTSNPN and SVGIG (reference sequence). The CDR3 spells CAWSETTGANEKLFF. CDR3 coding DNA: TGTGCCTGGAGCGAAACGACAGGAGCTAATGAAAAACTGTTTTTT.

This clone is judged medium-sized (0.01 to 0.1%). V gene TRBV27 combines with J gene TRBJ2-7, with D perhaps matching TRBD1 (6 bases). CDR3 length: 13 residues. Trimming removed 6 bases from V and 4 bases from J, with 13 bases in between. Per the germline V gene, CDR1 is MNHEY and CDR2 is SMNVEV (reference sequence). CDR3 residues: CASRRGDKYEQYF. CDR3 coding DNA: TGTGCCAGCAGGAGAGGGGACAAGTACGAGCAGTACTTC.

This chain links TRBV6-6 with TRBJ2-7; D is perhaps TRBD2 (5 bases). This CDR3 has 15 amino acids. The germline V gene has CDR1 MNHNY and CDR2 SVGAGI (reference sequence). V dropped 5 bases and J dropped 3 bases, with 17 bases sitting between them. CDR3 nucleotide sequence: TGTGCCAGCAGTCAAGGACGGGAACGAATCTACGAGCAGTACTTC. This translates into CASSQGRERIYEQYF.

This clone showed up just once. The V call is TRBV5-1, the J call TRBJ2-2; TRBD1 might be the D (6 bases). The CDR3 runs 14 residues. V lost 6 bases and J 1 base, leaving 10 bases between the germline ends. Germline CDR1 and CDR2: SGHRS and YFSETQ. CDR3 nucleotide sequence: TGCGCCAGCATAGAGACAGGGAACACCGGGGAGCTGTTTTTT. Its protein is CASIETGNTGELFF.

This chain joins TRBV7-9 and TRBJ1-1, with TRBD1 matching 8 bases. The germline gives CDR1 SEHNR, CDR2 FQNEAQ (reference sequence). J gave up 0 bases and V 4 bases, and 1 base lay outside the gene matches. This CDR3 is built from 14 residues. CDR3 loop: CASSYRGMNTEAFF. In DNA, the CDR3 is TGTGCCAGCAGCTACAGGGGGATGAACACTGAAGCTTTCTTT.

V gene TRBV11-2 combines with J gene TRBJ2-7; D possibly corresponds to TRBD2 (6 bases). The CDR3 runs 16 residues. V lost 5 bases, J lost 2 bases, and 19 bases lay in between. Germline assignment: CDR1 SGHAT and CDR2 FQNNGV. CDR3 nucleotide sequence: TGTGCCAGCAGCCCGCTCCCGGACGGGAGAACCTACGAGCAGTACTTC. This gives the protein CASSPLPDGRTYEQYF.

The chain uses TRBV6-5 and TRBJ1-2; D is uncertain. Germline CDR1 and CDR2: MNHEY and SVGAGI. Trimming shortened V by 0 bases and J by 4 bases, and 12 bases separated the two germline ends. CDR3 length: 15 residues. The CDR3 region is CASSYSRDKTYGYTF. In DNA, the CDR3 is TGTGCCAGCAGTTACTCGCGAGACAAGACCTATGGCTACACCTTC.

The genes are TRBV5-1 and TRBJ1-1, with D possibly being TRBD1 (5 bases). V lost 3 bases and J lost 5, with 14 bases in between. Germline V gene data show CDR1 as SGHRS and CDR2 as YFSETQ. The CDR3 spans 14 residues. Written as DNA, the CDR3 is TGCGCCAGCAGCTACGGGCGGGGCCGGACTGAAGCTTTCTTT. Translation: CASSYGRGRTEAFF.

The V call is TRBV7-3, the J call TRBJ1-1, with no clear D. V dropped 1 base and J dropped 4 bases, with 7 bases sitting between them. The CDR3 sequence is 13 residues long. The germline CDR1 and CDR2 sequences are SGHTA and FQGTGA. CDR3 bases: TGTGCCAGCAGCTTAAGCGGCAGCACTGAAGCTTTCTTT. It yields the protein CASSLSGSTEAFF.

The CDR3 loop is CSVVGATNEKLFF. CDR3 DNA sequence: TGCAGCGTGGTAGGAGCAACTAATGAAAAACTGTTTTTT. The chain uses TRBV29-1 and TRBJ1-4, with D unresolved. This CDR3 is built from 13 residues. V shed 6 bases and J shed 0 bases, with 8 bases lying between them. The V gene's germline CDR1 is SQVTM and CDR2 ANQGSEA.

The chain is built from TRBV5-1 and TRBJ1-1; possibly TRBD1 for D (6 bases). Germline lookup yields CDR1 SGHRS and CDR2 YFSETQ. The CDR3 sequence is 14 residues long. V was clipped by 4 bases and J by 1 base, with 11 bases between them. CDR3 DNA sequence: TGCGCCAGCAGCGCACAGGGTGGGAACACTGAAGCTTTCTTT. Its translation is CASSAQGGNTEAFF.

The V call is TRBV19, the J call TRBJ1-2; 10 bases fit TRBD1. CDR3 size: 16 residues. V lost 7 bases and J lost 8; bases outside the gene matches: 16. Germline V gene sequence: CDR1 LNHDA, CDR2 SQIVND (reference sequence). The CDR3 DNA is TGTGCCAGTACCCCCCCAGGAGGGACAGGGGAATACGGCTACACCTTC. Encoded protein: CASTPPGGTGEYGYTF.

The chain links TRBV7-2 to TRBJ2-2, with a weak D call TRBD2 (5 bases). Trimming cost V 2 bases and J 7 bases, with 14 bases left between them. The germline gives CDR1 SGHTA, CDR2 FQGNSA. This CDR3 contains 15 residues. This chain's CDR3 is CASSLYQTGNGELFF. DNA for the CDR3: TGTGCCAGCAGCTTATACCAGACCGGGAACGGGGAGCTGTTTTTT.

V gene TRBV5-1 combines with J gene TRBJ1-1; possible D gene TRBD1, 5 bases. The V end lost 2 bases, the J end lost 3 bases, and 11 bases lay between the germline ends. Germline loops: CDR1 SGHRS, CDR2 YFSETQ. CDR3 length: 14 residues. CDR3 loop: CASSFKQGDTEAFF. As DNA, the CDR3 is TGCGCCAGCAGCTTCAAACAAGGGGACACTGAAGCTTTCTTT.

The rearrangement joins TRBV4-3 to TRBJ2-3, with 11 positions matching TRBD2. This CDR3 comprises 19 residues. Per the germline V gene, CDR1 is LGHNA and CDR2 is YSLEER. Losses at the gene ends were 0 bases for V and 0 bases for J; bases not matched to a gene: 8. In DNA, the CDR3 is TGCGCCAGCAGCCAAGATCCCGTTAGGACTAGCGGGAGCACAGATACGCAGTATTTT. Amino acids: CASSQDPVRTSGSTDTQYF.

The chain employs TRBV7-9 and TRBJ1-1; 9 nucleotides line up with TRBD1. The junction had 13 bases not matched to a gene; V was cut back by 0 bases and J by 5 bases. CDR3 length: 18 amino acids. Germline V CDR1 and CDR2: SEHNR, FQNEAQ (reference sequence). The chain's CDR3 is CASSLARTRETGGTEAFF. CDR3 DNA sequence: TGTGCCAGCAGCTTAGCGCGGACCAGAGAGACAGGGGGTACTGAAGCTTTCTTT.

The J gene is TRBJ2-7, the V gene TRBV27; a possible D gene is TRBD1 (5 bases). This CDR3 region has 13 residues. The V end was cut by 8 bases, the J end by 1 base, with 12 bases between. Germline CDR1 MNHEY, CDR2 SMNVEV (reference sequence). The CDR3 region has the DNA TGTGCCAGCCAGGCAGGGCAATCCTACGAGCAGTACTTC. Its translation is CASQAGQSYEQYF.

The chain joins TRBV2 to TRBJ1-5; TRBD1 agrees at 11 bases. This CDR3 region has 16 residues. Germline loops: CDR1 SNHLY, CDR2 FYNNEI. V shed 4 bases, J shed 5 bases, and the junction held 7 bases outside the gene matches. The CDR3: CASSVRTGGWDQPQHF. The CDR3 DNA follows: TGTGCCAGCAGTGTGAGGACAGGGGGCTGGGATCAGCCCCAGCATTTT.

The chain links TRBV1 to TRBJ2-5; the table's TRBD2 call for D was not verified on the DNA. TRBV1 is a listed pseudogene. The CDR3 consists of 17 residues. The CDR3: CTSSQDEAGGPGETQYF. Written as DNA, the CDR3 is TGCACCAGCAGCCAAGATGAGGCGGGAGGGCCTGGGGAGACCCAGTACTTC.